This T cell receptor beta chain was documented in a study of T cell responses to AZD1222 COVID-19 vaccine. Only one count was recorded for this clone. This CDR3 spans 14 amino acids. Trimming stripped 3 bases from V and 6 bases from J, with 14 bases between. The germline CDR1 and CDR2 sequences are LGHDT and YNNKEL (reference sequence). Only in-frame clones appear in the TCRdb table, and some are missing; sequencing was by immunoSEQ multiplex PCR. This table has around 180,000 clones, almost 95% appearing once. The clonotype was recovered from an adult in good health. This chain joins TRBV3-1 (or the pseudogene TRBV3-2) and TRBJ1-1, with D unclear. This material consisted of peripheral blood, taken on day 0 of AZD1222 vaccination. CDR3: CASSHYSPGAEAFF. In nucleotides, the CDR3 is TGTGCCAGCAGCCACTACAGTCCAGGTGCTGAAGCTTTCTTT.